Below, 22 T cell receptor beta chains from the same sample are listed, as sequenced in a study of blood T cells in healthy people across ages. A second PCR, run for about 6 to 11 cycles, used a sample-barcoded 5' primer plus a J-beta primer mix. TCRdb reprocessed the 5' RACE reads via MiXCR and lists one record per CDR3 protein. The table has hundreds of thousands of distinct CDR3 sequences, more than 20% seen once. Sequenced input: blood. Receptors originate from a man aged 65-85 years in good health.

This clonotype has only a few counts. The chain's CDR3 is CAISLGGPGEYEQYF. CDR3 DNA: TGTGCCATCAGTCTAGGGGGGCCGGGGGAGTACGAGCAGTACTTC. The V gene is TRBV10-3, the J gene TRBJ2-7; D may match TRBD1 or TRBD2 (6 bases each). V lost 5 bases to trimming and J lost 4 bases, with 18 bases between them. Germline lookup yields CDR1 ENHRY and CDR2 SYGVKD. CDR3 size: 15 residues.

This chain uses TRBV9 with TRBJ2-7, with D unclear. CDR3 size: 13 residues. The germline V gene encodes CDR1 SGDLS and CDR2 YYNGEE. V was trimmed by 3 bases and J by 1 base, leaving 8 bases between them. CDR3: CASSAESSYEQYF. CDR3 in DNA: TGTGCCAGCAGCGCCGAGAGTTCCTACGAGCAGTACTTC.

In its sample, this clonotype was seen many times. For the CDR3, the DNA is TGTGCCAGCAGCCAAGTCGGGGGCGCCTCTTGGAATGAGCAGTTCTTC. Protein product: CASSQVGGASWNEQFF. The gene calls are TRBV3-1 and TRBJ2-1, with D perhaps assigned TRBD1 or TRBD2 (6 bases each). The germline CDR1 and CDR2 sequences are LGHDT and YNNKEL (reference sequence). V lost 1 base and J 7 bases, leaving 17 bases between the germline ends. This CDR3 comprises 16 residues.

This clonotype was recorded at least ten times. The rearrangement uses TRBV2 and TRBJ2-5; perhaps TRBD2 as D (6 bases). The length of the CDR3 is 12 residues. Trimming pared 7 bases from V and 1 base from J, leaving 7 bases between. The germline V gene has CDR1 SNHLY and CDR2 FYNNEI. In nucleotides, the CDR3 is TGTGCCAGCACCGGGAGCCAAGAGACCCAGTACTTC. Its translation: CASTGSQETQYF.

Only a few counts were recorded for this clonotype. The CDR3 region is CASTLAGGEEDTQYF. CDR3 DNA sequence: TGTGCCAGCACCTTAGCGGGAGGGGAGGAAGATACGCAGTATTTT. J is TRBJ2-3 and V is TRBV12-3 or TRBV12-4; 11 positions agree with TRBD2. V gave up 7 bases and J gave up 5 bases; unmatched junction bases: 8. CDR3 length: 15 residues.

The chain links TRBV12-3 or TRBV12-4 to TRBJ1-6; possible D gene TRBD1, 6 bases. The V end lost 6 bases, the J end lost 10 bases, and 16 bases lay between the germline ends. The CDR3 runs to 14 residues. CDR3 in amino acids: CASRLRQVLSPLHF. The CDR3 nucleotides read TGTGCCAGCAGGCTCAGACAGGTACTATCACCCCTCCACTTT.

The CDR3 DNA is TGTGCCAGCAGGGAGACAGGAGTAACTAACTATGGCTACACCTTC. Residues: CASRETGVTNYGYTF. The chain has TRBV25-1 and TRBJ1-2, with a possible D match to TRBD1 (6 bases). This CDR3 is built from 15 residues. The germline V gene has CDR1 MGHDK and CDR2 SYGVNS. V was cut by 6 bases and J by 0 bases, with 14 bases left in between.

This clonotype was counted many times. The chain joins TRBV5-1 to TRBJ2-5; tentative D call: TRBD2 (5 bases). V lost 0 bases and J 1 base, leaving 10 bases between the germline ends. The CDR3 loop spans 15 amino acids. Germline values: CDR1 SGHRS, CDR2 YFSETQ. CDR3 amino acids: CASSLAVSGQETQYF. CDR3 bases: TGCGCCAGCAGCTTGGCGGTCAGCGGCCAAGAGACCCAGTACTTC.

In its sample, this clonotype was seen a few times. The CDR3 DNA reads as TGCAGCGTTGGTAACACGAGGAACACTGAAGCTTTCTTT. Translation gives CSVGNTRNTEAFF. This rearrangement joins TRBV29-1 to TRBJ1-1; D is uncertain. The CDR3 extends over 13 amino acids. V lost 4 bases to trimming and J lost 1 base, with 10 bases between them. Germline CDR1 is SQVTM and CDR2 is ANQGSEA.

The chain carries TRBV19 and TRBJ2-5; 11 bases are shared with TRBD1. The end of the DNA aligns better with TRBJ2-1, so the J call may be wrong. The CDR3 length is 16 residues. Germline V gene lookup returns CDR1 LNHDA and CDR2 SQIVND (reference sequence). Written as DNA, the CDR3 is TGTGCCAGTAGTATAGTATCAGGGACAGGGGGGAATGAGCAGTTCTTC. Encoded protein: CASSIVSGTGGNEQFF.

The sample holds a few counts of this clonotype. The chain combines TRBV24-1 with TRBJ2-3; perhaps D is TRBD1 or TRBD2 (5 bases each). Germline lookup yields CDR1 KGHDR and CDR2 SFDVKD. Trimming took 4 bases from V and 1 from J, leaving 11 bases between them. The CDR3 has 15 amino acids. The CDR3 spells CATSEGTFRTDTQYF. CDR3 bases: TGTGCCACCAGTGAGGGGACCTTTCGCACAGATACGCAGTATTTT.

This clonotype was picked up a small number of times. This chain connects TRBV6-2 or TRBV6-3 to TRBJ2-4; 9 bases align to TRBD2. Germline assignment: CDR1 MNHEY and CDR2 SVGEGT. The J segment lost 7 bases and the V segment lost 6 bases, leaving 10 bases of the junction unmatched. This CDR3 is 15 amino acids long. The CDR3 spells CASSGPGLAGNIQYF. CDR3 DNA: TGTGCCAGCAGCGGCCCGGGACTAGCTGGGAACATTCAGTACTTC.

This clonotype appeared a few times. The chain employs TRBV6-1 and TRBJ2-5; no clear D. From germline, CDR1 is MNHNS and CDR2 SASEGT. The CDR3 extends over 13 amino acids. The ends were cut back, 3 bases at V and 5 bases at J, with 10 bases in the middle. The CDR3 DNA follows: TGTGCCAGCAGTGATTCCGGGTTTGAGACCCAGTACTTC. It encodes CASSDSGFETQYF.

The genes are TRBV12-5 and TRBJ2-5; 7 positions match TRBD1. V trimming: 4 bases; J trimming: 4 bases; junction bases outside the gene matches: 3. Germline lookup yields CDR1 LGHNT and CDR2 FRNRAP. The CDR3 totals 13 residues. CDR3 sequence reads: CASGSSGGETQYF. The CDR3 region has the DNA TGTGCTAGTGGTTCCTCAGGGGGAGAGACCCAGTACTTC.

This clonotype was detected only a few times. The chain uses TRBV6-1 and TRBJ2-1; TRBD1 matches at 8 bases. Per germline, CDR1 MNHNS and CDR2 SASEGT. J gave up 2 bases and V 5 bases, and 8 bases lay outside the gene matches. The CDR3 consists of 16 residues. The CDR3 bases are TGTGCCAGCAGTAAAGACAGGGGTGCCCCCTACAATGAGCAGTTCTTC. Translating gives CASSKDRGAPYNEQFF.

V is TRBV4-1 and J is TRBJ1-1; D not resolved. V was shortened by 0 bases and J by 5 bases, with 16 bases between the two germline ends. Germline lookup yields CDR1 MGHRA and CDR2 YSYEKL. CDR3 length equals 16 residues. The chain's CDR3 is CASSQDEEVARTEAFF. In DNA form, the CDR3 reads TGCGCCAGCAGCCAAGATGAGGAGGTCGCCAGGACTGAAGCTTTCTTT.

The CDR3 protein is CSARGPLPSGSFDEQFF. The CDR3 coding sequence is TGCAGTGCTAGAGGGCCCCTCCCTAGCGGGAGTTTCGATGAGCAGTTCTTC. This chain joins TRBV20-1 and TRBJ2-5; TRBD2 agrees at 10 bases. Judging by the DNA end, TRBJ2-1 fits better; the J call may be wrong. Germline V gives CDR1 DFQATT, CDR2 SNEGSKA (reference sequence). The CDR3 totals 17 residues.

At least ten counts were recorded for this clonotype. The CDR3 DNA follows: TGTGCCAGCTACAACGGCTGGACCCAGTACTTC. This translates into CASYNGWTQYF. V gene TRBV28 combines with J gene TRBJ2-5; D gene ambiguous. CDR1 and CDR2 from the germline V gene are MDHEN and SYDVKM. Trimming took 8 bases from V and 7 from J, leaving 11 bases between them. The CDR3 has 11 residues.

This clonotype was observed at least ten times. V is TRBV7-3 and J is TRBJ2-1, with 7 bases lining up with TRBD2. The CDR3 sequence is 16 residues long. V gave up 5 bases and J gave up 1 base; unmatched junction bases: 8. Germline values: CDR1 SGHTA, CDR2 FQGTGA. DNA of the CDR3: TGTGCCAGCAGCCCCAGGGCGGGAGAATCCTACAATGAGCAGTTCTTC. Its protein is CASSPRAGESYNEQFF.

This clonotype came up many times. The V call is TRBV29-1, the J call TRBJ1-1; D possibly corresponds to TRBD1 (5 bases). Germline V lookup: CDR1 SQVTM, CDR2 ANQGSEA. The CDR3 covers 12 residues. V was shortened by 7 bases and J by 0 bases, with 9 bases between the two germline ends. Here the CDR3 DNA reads TGCAGCGCATCGACAGTGAACACTGAAGCTTTCTTT. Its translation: CSASTVNTEAFF.

CDR3 sequence: CSVVQGVNEQYF. The CDR3 DNA reads as TGCAGCGTTGTGCAGGGGGTCAACGAGCAGTACTTC. The chain recombines TRBV29-1 with TRBJ2-7; 7 nucleotides agree with TRBD1. Germline values: CDR1 SQVTM, CDR2 ANQGSEA. This CDR3 spans 12 amino acids. V lost 4 bases, J lost 5 bases, and 5 bases stayed unmatched.

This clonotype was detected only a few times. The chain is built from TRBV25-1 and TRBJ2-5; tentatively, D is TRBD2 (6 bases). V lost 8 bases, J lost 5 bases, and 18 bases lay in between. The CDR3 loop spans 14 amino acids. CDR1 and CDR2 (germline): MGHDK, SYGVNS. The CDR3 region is CASALTGRGETQYF. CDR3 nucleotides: TGTGCCAGCGCATTAACCGGCCGGGGGGAGACCCAGTACTTC.